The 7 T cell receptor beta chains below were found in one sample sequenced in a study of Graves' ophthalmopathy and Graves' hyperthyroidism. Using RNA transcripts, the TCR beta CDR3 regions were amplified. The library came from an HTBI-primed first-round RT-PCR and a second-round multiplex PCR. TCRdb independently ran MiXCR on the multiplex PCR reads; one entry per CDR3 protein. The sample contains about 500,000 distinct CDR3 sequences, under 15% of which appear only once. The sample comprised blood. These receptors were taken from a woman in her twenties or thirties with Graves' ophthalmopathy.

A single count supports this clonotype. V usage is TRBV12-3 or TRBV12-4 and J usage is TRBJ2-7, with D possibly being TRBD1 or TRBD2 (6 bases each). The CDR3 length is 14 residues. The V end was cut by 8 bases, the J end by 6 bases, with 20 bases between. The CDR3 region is CASSNLGGPGEQYF. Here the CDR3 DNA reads TGTGCCAGCTCTAATTTAGGGGGGCCGGGCGAGCAGTACTTC.

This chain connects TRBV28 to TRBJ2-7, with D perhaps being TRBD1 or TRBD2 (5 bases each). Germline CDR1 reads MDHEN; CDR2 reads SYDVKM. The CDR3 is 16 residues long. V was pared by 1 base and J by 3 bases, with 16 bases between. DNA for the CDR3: TGTGCCAGCAGTTTATCCGCCGGGACGGACATCTACGAGCAGTACTTC. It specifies CASSLSAGTDIYEQYF.

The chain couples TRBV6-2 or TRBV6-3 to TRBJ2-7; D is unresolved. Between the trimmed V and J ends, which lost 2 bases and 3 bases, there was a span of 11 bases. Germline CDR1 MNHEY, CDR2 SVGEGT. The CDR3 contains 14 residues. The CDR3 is CASSYGVGIYEQYF. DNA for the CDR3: TGTGCCAGCAGTTACGGAGTCGGAATCTACGAGCAGTACTTC.

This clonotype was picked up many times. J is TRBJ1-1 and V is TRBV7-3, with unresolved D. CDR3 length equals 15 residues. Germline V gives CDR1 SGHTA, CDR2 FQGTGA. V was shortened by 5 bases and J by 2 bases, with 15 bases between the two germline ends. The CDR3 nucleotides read TGTGCCAGCAGCCCCCGACTGGGTGAAAACACTGAAGCTTTCTTT. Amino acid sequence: CASSPRLGENTEAFF.

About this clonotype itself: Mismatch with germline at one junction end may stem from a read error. The CDR3 DNA sequence: TGCAGTACTAGAGATGAGAGCTACTGGATGAGCTACACCTTC. Protein sequence: CSTRDESYWMSYTF. The chain recombines TRBV20-1 with TRBJ1-2; D not resolved. Per the germline V gene, CDR1 is DFQATT and CDR2 is SNEGSKA (reference sequence). This CDR3 is built from 14 residues.

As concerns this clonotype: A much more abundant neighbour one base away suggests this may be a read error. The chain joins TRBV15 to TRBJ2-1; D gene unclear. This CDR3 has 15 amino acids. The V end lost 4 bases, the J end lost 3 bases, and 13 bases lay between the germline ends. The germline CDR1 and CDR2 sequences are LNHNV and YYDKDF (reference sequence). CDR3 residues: CATSTVQDLYNEQFF. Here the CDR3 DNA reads TGTGCCACCAGCACGGTACAAGATCTCTACAATGAGCAGTTCTTC.

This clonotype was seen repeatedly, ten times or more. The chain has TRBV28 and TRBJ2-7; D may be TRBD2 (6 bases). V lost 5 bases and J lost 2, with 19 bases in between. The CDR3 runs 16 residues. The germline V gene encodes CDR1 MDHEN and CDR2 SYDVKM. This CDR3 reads CASSAGPLFLAYEQYF. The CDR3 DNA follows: TGTGCCAGCAGTGCGGGACCCCTCTTCCTAGCCTACGAGCAGTACTTC.